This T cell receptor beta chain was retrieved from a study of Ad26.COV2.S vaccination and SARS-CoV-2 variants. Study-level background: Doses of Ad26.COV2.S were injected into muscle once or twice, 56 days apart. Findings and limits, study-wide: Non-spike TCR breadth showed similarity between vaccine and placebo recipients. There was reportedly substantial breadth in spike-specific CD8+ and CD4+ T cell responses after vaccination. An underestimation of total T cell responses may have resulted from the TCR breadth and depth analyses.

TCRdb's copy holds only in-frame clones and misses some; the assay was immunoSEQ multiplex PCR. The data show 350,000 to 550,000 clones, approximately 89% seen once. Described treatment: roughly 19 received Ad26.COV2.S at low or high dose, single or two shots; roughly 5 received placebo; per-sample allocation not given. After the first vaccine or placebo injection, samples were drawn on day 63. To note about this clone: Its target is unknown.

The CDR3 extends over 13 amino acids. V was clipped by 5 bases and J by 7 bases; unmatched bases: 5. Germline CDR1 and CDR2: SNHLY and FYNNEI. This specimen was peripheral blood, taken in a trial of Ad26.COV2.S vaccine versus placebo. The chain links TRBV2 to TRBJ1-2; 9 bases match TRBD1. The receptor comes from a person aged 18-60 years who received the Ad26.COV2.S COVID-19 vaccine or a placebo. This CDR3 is CASSWTGEAGYTF. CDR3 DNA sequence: TGTGCCAGCAGTTGGACAGGGGAGGCTGGCTACACCTTC.